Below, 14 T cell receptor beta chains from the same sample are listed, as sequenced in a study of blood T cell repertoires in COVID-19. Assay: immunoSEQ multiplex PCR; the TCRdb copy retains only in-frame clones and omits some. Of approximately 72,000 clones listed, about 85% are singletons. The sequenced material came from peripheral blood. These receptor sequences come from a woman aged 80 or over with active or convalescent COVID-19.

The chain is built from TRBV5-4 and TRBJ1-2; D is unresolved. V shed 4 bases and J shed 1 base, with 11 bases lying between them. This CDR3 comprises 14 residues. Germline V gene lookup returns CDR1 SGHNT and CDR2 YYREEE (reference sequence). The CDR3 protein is CASSPFQYNYGYTF. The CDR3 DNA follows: TGTGCCAGCAGCCCATTCCAGTATAACTATGGCTACACCTTC.

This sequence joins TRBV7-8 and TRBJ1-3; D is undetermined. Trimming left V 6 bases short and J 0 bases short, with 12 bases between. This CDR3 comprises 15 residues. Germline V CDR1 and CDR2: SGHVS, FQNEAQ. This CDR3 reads CASRRDTNSGNTIYF. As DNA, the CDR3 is TGTGCCAGCAGACGAGACACTAACTCTGGAAACACCATATATTTT.

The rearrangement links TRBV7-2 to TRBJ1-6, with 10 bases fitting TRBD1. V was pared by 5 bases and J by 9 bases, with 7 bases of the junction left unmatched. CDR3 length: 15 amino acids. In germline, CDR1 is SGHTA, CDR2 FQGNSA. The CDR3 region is CASSDRDRGISPLHF. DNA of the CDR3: TGTGCCAGCAGCGACCGGGACAGGGGCATTTCACCCCTCCACTTT.

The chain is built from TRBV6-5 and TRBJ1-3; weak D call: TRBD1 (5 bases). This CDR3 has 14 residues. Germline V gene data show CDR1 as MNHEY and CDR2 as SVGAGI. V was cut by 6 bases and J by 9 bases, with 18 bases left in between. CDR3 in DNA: TGTGCCAGCAGACAACCAGGGTCTGTTGGCACCATATATTTT. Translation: CASRQPGSVGTIYF.

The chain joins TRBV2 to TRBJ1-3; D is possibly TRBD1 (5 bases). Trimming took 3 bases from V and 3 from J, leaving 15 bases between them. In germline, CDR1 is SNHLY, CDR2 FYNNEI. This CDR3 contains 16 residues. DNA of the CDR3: TGTGCCAGCAGTGAGTTGCGGGGCCAAGGTGGAAACACCATATATTTT. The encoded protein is CASSELRGQGGNTIYF.

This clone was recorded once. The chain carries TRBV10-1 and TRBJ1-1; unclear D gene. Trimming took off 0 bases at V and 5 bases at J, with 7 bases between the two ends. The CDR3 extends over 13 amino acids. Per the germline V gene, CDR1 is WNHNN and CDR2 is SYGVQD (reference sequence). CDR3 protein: CASSESSGTEAFF. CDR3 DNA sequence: TGCGCCAGCAGTGAGTCGTCCGGTACTGAAGCTTTCTTT.

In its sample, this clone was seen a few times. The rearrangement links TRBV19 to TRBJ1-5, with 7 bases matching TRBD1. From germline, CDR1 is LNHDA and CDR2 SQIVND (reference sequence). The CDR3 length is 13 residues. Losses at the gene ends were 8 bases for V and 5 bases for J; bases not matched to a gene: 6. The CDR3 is CASEDRPHQPQHF. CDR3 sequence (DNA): TGTGCCAGTGAGGACAGGCCCCATCAGCCCCAGCATTTT.

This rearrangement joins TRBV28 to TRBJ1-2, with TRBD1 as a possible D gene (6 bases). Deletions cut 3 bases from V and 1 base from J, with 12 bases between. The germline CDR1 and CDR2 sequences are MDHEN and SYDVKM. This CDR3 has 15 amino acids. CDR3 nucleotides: TGTGCCAGCAGTTTTAATGACAGGAGTAACTATGGCTACACCTTC. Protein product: CASSFNDRSNYGYTF.

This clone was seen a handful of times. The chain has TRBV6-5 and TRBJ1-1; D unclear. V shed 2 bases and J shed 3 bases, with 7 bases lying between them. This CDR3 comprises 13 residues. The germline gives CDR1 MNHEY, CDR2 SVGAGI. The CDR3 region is CASSYNSHTEAFF. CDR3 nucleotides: TGTGCCAGCAGTTACAATAGTCACACTGAAGCTTTCTTT.

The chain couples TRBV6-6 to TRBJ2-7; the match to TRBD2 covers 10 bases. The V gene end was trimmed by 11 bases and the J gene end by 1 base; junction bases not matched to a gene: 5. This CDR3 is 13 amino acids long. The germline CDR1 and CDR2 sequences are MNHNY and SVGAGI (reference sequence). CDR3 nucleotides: TGTGCCGGGCAGCGGGGGGGTTCCTACGAGCAGTACTTC. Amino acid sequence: CAGQRGGSYEQYF.

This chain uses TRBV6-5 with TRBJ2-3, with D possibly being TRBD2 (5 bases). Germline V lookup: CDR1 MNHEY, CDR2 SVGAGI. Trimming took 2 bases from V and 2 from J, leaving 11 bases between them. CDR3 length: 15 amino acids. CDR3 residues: CASSYTSPHTDTQYF. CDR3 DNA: TGTGCCAGCAGTTACACTAGTCCTCACACAGATACGCAGTATTTT.

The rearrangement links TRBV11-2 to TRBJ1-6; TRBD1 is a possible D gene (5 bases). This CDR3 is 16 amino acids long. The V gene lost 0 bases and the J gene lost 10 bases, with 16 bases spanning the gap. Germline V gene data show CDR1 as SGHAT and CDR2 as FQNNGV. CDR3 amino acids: CASSLDRGEVRSPLHF. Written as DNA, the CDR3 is TGTGCCAGCAGCTTAGACCGGGGGGAAGTAAGATCACCCCTCCACTTT.

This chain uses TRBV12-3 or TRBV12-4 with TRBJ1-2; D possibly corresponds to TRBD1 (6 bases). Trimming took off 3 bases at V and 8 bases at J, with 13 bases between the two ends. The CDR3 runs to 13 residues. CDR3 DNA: TGTGCCAGCAGTTTGGACAGCCCCCGCGGCTACACCTTC. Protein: CASSLDSPRGYTF.

DNA of the CDR3: TGTGCCAGTAGTATATGGGCAGGGGCGGACACTGAAGCTTTCTTT. Translation: CASSIWAGADTEAFF. V usage is TRBV19 and J usage is TRBJ1-1; maybe TRBD1 (6 bases). This CDR3 comprises 15 residues. Germline loops: CDR1 LNHDA, CDR2 SQIVND (reference sequence). Trimming took 2 bases from V and 3 from J, leaving 13 bases between them.